The text below deals with one T cell receptor (beta chain). Its target is not known. This specimen belongs to a study of Ad26.COV2.S vaccination and SARS-CoV-2 variants. Points from the study as a whole: Relative to placebo recipients, vaccine recipients exhibited elevated spike-specific TCR breadth.

The treatment: around 19 received Ad26.COV2.S at low or high dose, single or two shots; about 5 received placebo; per-sample allocation not given. Samples analyzed were those drawn on day 63 after the first vaccine or placebo injection. The data were produced by immunoSEQ multiplex PCR, yet TCRdb's version contains in-frame clones alone and is incomplete. The sample yields around 370,000 clones, approximately 84% seen once. The CDR3 loop spans 17 amino acids. V trimming: 3 bases; J trimming: 4 bases; junction bases outside the gene matches: 10. Germline CDR1 is LNHDA and CDR2 is SQIVND (reference sequence).

The material sequenced was peripheral blood, taken in a trial of Ad26.COV2.S vaccine versus placebo. The TCR comes from a person between 18 and 65 years old who received the Ad26.COV2.S COVID-19 vaccine or a placebo. This chain joins TRBV19 and TRBJ1-5, with 9 bases that match TRBD1. CDR3 amino acids: CASSILQGAGGNQPQHF. In DNA form, the CDR3 reads TGTGCCAGTAGTATTCTACAGGGGGCGGGGGGGAATCAGCCCCAGCATTTT.